The 18 T cell receptor beta chains listed next were all sequenced from one sample in a study of CXCR3-negative and CXCR3-positive naive CD8 T cells. Findings and limits, study-wide: Naive cells that were CXCR3-positive had more hydrophobic TRB CDR3s (compared with CXCR3-negative naive cells).

These receptors' targets are unknown. All TRB cDNA libraries came from 5' RACE performed with UMI labels. TCRdb reprocessed the 5' RACE reads, keeping one entry per CDR3 protein, no DNA. The table lists roughly 61,000 distinct CDR3 sequences. Sequencing input: naive CXCR3+ CD8+ T cells from blood. Subset given: CD45RO-CCR7+CD27+CD95- naive CD8+ T cells expressing CXCR3 (TNR3+). These receptors originate from a human donor in good health. Some clones in this sample may be carry-over from other donors' samples.

The chain links TRBV7-6 to TRBJ2-7; TCRdb designates TRBD1, a call that cannot be tested without DNA. CDR1 is SGHVS and CDR2 is FNYEAQ in the germline V gene. CDR3 length: 20 amino acids. CDR3: CASSLRPPGQGTPHSYEQYF.

The chain recombines TRBV20-1 with TRBJ1-2; lacking DNA, the TRBD1 call made by TCRdb goes unchecked. From germline, CDR1 is DFQATT and CDR2 SNEGSKA (reference sequence). The CDR3 contains 16 residues. This chain's CDR3 is CSAMTGVVGIDYGYTF.

The V and J genes are TRBV7-9 and TRBJ2-3; TCRdb calls TRBD2, which cannot be checked without DNA. The CDR3 runs 16 residues. Germline V gives CDR1 SEHNR, CDR2 FQNEAQ (reference sequence). CDR3 in amino acids: CASSPLAGANTDTQYF.

This chain uses TRBV20-1 with TRBJ1-2; the TCRdb D gene call, TRBD1, has no DNA to confirm it. The CDR3 loop spans 15 amino acids. Germline CDR1 and CDR2: DFQATT and SNEGSKA (reference sequence). CDR3 in amino acids: CSARDLAGDNYGYTF.

This chain uses TRBV7-8 with TRBJ2-1; absent DNA, TCRdb's TRBD2 call cannot be checked. CDR3 length: 22 residues. Per germline, CDR1 SGHVS and CDR2 FQNEAQ. CDR3 region: CASSQPTADGTSGGAAYNEQFF.

The V call is TRBV7-2, the J call TRBJ2-7. The germline V gene has CDR1 SGHTA and CDR2 FQGNSA. There are 12 residues in the CDR3. Here the CDR3 reads CASSQSAYEQYF.

The V gene is TRBV6-5, the J gene TRBJ1-1; there is no DNA to check the TCRdb D call of TRBD1. Germline V lookup: CDR1 MNHEY, CDR2 SVGAGI. This CDR3 is 14 amino acids long. The CDR3: CASSYRQGDTEAFF.

The chain carries TRBV29-1 and TRBJ2-1; absent DNA, TCRdb's TRBD2 call cannot be checked. The CDR3 is 13 amino acids. Germline lookup yields CDR1 SQVTM and CDR2 ANQGSEA. Here the CDR3 reads CSVDRGGRDEQFF.

This chain connects TRBV5-6 to TRBJ2-5; TCRdb calls TRBD1, which cannot be checked without DNA. The CDR3 totals 15 residues. Germline V CDR1 and CDR2: SGHDT, YYEEEE. CDR3 sequence reads: CASSSKQGSQETQYF.

The J gene is TRBJ2-5, the V gene TRBV9; TCRdb proposes TRBD2, but this gene call is untestable without DNA. Per germline, CDR1 SGDLS and CDR2 YYNGEE. The CDR3 has 15 amino acids. The CDR3: CASSVGTSLEETQYF.

The chain employs TRBV12-3 or TRBV12-4 and TRBJ2-3; TCRdb indicates TRBD1, and absent DNA this call remains unverified. The length of the CDR3 is 15 residues. CDR3 loop: CASSSIRVGSAAQYF.

CDR3 sequence reads: CAISEPTMNTEAFF. The V gene is TRBV10-3, the J gene TRBJ1-1. The CDR3 length is 14 residues. The germline V gene encodes CDR1 ENHRY and CDR2 SYGVKD.

The chain joins TRBV13 to TRBJ2-4. Germline loops: CDR1 PRHDT, CDR2 FYEKMQ (reference sequence). The CDR3 sequence is 15 residues long. CDR3 sequence: CASSDLDKDQNIQYF.

The chain joins TRBV20-1 to TRBJ1-3. CDR3 length: 15 amino acids. Per germline, CDR1 DFQATT and CDR2 SNEGSKA (reference sequence). The CDR3 reads CSAREGTGSGNTIYF.

The CDR3 region is CASSHNRDRAYEQYF. The gene calls are TRBV4-3 and TRBJ2-7; absent DNA, TCRdb's TRBD1 call cannot be checked. This CDR3 region has 15 residues. CDR1 is LGHNA, CDR2 YSLEER, per germline.

The chain recombines TRBV9 with TRBJ1-2; TCRdb picks TRBD1, but there is no DNA to check that call. Looked up from germline, CDR1 is SGDLS and CDR2 is YYNGEE. The CDR3 sequence is 20 residues long. CDR3 protein: CASSPTTRTGAIEPWGGYTF.

The genes are TRBV6-2 or TRBV6-3 and TRBJ1-1. The germline V gene has CDR1 MNHEY and CDR2 SVGEGT. The CDR3 consists of 13 residues. CDR3 sequence: CASSSQVVTEAFF.

The V call is TRBV4-1, the J call TRBJ1-1; the D gene TCRdb calls, TRBD1, cannot be checked with no DNA. Germline assignment: CDR1 MGHRA and CDR2 YSYEKL. The CDR3 extends over 15 amino acids. The CDR3: CASSQAGQGYTEAFF.